This T cell receptor (beta chain) derives from a study of blood T cell repertoires in COVID-19. Study context: Samples representing acute and convalescent COVID-19 were sourced from the United States, Italy and Spain.

The CDR3 sequence is 13 residues long. Trimming took off 0 bases at V and 6 bases at J, with 3 bases between the two ends. Per the germline V gene, CDR1 is MNHEY and CDR2 is SMNVEV (reference sequence). Produced via immunoSEQ multiplex PCR; TCRdb's table is partial and in-frame only. The sample lists tens of thousands of clones, 70% to 90% seen once, with 7% to 9% in the top ten. The rearrangement joins TRBV27 to TRBJ1-6; D gene unclear. The TCR sequence derives from a human donor with acute or convalescent COVID-19. The donor label of this sample is uncertain. Sequencing was carried out using peripheral blood. In DNA, the CDR3 is TGTGCCAGCAGTTTATCTCGTAATTCACCCCTCCACTTT. It is translated as CASSLSRNSPLHF.